This is a list of T cell receptor beta chains from one sample in a study of beta chain features in type 1 diabetes. Repertoires were generated with immunoSEQ multiplex PCR, while TCRdb's copy carries only in-frame clones and drops some. The sample lists approximately 160,000 clones; about 63% were seen once. Sequencing was done on a sample of naive CD4+ T cells from blood. These receptors were taken from a man aged 30 to 45 with type 1 diabetes. CDR3s include the opening cysteine and the closing phenylalanine or tryptophan. Some rows have no size entry. The others give once, few or many, or a class for an expanded clone.

v_call	clone_size	j_call	cdr3_aa
TRBV2	once	TRBJ1-2	CASSEAQGVIAGYTF
TRBV27	.	TRBJ1-6	CASSLGLGGPVSPLHF
TRBV28	few	TRBJ2-1	CASRTEGLAKTDNEQFF
TRBV2	few	TRBJ2-1	CASSDVQGYPYNEQFF
TRBV4-1	.	TRBJ2-7	CASSLGTGSSTTTYEQYF
TRBV29-1	few	TRBJ1-1	CSVEVAGKQNTEAFF
TRBV29-1	few	TRBJ2-7	CSVALTSGGDEQYF
TRBV5-1	.	TRBJ1-1	CASSLFPGMNTEAFF
TRBV2	.	TRBJ2-6	CASSERTGPLSF
TRBV20-1	.	TRBJ2-3	CSTRPADTQYF
TRBV28	.	TRBJ2-1	CASSLNGGRVNEQFF
TRBV2	.	TRBJ2-7	CASSESGQGNEQYF
TRBV7-9	.	TRBJ2-7	CASSPGTGSLEQYF
TRBV19	once	TRBJ1-1	CASRNTEAFF
TRBV9	once	TRBJ2-3	CASSEGSTDTQYF
TRBV30	.	TRBJ1-5	CAWSSGAIDQPQHF
TRBV30	few	TRBJ1-2	CAWSEHRGTGYTF
TRBV15	.	TRBJ1-2	CATSLVSGQNYGYTF
TRBV27	.	TRBJ2-3	CAATDKQSTDTQYF
TRBV7-9	.	TRBJ2-5	CASSWEEGSGTQYF
TRBV5-1	.	TRBJ2-5	CASSLGNGETQYF
TRBV5-1	.	TRBJ1-1	CASSLATDRGTEAFF
TRBV9	.	TRBJ1-6	CASSASLYDSPLHF
TRBV6-5	.	TRBJ2-3	CASRSRGDTDTQYF
TRBV5-1	.	TRBJ2-5	CASSAGTLQETQYF
TRBV7-9	few	TRBJ1-4	CASSSQGYEKLFF
TRBV9	.	TRBJ2-3	CASSSHRGSFSTDTQYF
TRBV11-2	.	TRBJ2-7	CASSLVASYEQYF
TRBV7-7	.	TRBJ2-7	CASSPRTGSYEQYF
TRBV7-9	.	TRBJ2-3	CASSLEPDTQYF
TRBV2	.	TRBJ2-7	CASSVRDGNYEQYF
TRBV20-1	.	TRBJ2-3	CSALNTDTQYF
TRBV28	.	TRBJ2-7	CASSPARDRVPTPPDEQYF
TRBV30	few	TRBJ1-2	CAWTASQANYGYTF
TRBV25-1	.	TRBJ2-3	CASSPWRGGSTDTQYF
TRBV4-2	.	TRBJ2-5	CASSPSTSAGMETQYF
TRBV4-3	.	TRBJ1-2	CASSQDVRARGYTF